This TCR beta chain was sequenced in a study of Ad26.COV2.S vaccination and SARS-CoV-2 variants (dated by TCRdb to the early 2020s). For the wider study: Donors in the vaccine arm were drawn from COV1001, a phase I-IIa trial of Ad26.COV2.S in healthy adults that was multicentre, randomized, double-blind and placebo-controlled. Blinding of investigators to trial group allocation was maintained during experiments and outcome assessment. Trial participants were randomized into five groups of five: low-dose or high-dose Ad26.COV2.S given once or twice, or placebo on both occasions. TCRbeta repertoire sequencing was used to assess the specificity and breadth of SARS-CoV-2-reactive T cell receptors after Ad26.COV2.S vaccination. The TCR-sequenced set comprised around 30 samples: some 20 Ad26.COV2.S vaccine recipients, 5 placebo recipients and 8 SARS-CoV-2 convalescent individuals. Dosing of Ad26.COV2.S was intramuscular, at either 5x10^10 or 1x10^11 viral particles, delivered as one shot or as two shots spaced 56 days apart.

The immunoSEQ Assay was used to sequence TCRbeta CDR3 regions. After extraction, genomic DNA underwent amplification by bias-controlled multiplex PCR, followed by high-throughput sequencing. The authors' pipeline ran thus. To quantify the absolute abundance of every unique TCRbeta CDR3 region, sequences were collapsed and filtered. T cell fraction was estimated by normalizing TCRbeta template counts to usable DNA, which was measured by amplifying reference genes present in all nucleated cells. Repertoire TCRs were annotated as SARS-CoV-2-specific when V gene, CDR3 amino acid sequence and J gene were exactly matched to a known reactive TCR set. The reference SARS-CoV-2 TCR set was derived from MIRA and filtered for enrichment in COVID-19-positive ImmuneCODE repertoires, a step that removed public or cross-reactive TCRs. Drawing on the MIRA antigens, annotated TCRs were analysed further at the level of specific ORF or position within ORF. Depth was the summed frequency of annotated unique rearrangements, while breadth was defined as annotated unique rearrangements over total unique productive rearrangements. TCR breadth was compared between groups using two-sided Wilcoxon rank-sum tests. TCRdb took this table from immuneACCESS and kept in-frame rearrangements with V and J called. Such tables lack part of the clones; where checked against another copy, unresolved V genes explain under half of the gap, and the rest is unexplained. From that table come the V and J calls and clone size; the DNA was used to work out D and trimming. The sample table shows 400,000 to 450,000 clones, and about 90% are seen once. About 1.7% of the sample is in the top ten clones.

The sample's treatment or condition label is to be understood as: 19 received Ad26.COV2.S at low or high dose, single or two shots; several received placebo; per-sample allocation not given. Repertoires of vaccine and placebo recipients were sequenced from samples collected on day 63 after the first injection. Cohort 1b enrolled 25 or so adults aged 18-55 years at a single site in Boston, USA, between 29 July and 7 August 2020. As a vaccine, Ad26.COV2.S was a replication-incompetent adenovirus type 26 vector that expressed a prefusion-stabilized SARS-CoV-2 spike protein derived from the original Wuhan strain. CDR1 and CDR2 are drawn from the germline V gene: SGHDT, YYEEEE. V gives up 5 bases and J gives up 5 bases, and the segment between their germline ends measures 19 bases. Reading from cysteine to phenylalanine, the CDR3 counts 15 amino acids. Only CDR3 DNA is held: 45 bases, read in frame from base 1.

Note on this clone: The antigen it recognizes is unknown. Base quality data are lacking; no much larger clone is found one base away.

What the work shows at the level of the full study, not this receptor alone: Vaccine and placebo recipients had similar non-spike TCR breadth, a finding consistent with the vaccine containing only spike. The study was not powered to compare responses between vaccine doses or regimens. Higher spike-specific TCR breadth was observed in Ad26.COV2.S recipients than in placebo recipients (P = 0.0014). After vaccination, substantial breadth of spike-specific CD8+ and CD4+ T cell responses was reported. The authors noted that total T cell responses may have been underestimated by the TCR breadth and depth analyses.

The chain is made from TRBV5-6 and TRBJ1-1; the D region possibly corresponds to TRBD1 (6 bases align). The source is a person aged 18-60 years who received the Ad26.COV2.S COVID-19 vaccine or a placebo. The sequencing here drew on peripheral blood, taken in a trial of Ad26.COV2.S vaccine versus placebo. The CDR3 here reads CASSPTRQGRTEAFF. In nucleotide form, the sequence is TGTGCCAGCAGTCCGACCCGGCAGGGGAGGACTGAAGCTTTCTTT.